Listed below are T cell receptor beta chains from one sample, sequenced in a study of neurological immune-mediated disorders. Each CDR3 protein gets one entry after TCRdb re-called the 5' RACE reads with MiXCR. Among 50,000 to 70,000 distinct CDR3 sequences listed, less than 5.5% were seen once. Specimen: PBMCs. The receptors were gathered from a young man with multiple sclerosis. The CDR3 runs from the conserved cysteine through the conserved F or W. Size is stated for part of the rows, as once, few or many counts, or as a class when the clone is expanded.

j_call | v_call | clone_size | cdr3_aa
TRBJ1-1 | TRBV12-3/TRBV12-4 | many | CASSLFGRLNTEAFF
TRBJ2-1 | TRBV12-3/TRBV12-4 | NA | CASSSGEGEQFF
TRBJ2-3 | TRBV20-1 | many | CSAPPGGSTDTQYF
TRBJ1-2 | TRBV7-9 | few | CASSPGLPIGYTF
TRBJ2-1 | TRBV12-3/TRBV12-4 | many | CASSPRTPLSSYNEQFF
TRBJ2-3 | TRBV5-1 | many | CASSSSHGVGAPDTQYF
TRBJ1-5 | TRBV12-5 | many | CASGLATGSNQPQHF
TRBJ1-1 | TRBV10-3 | many | CAISESRGGNTEAFF
TRBJ1-5 | TRBV15 | NA | CATSRVGGNQPQNF
TRBJ2-3 | TRBV5-8 | many | CASSLGHTGGADTQYF
TRBJ2-3 | TRBV20-1 | many | CSVQAAGEADTQYF
TRBJ1-2 | TRBV6-5 | many | CASSYLQGSYGYTF
TRBJ1-6 | TRBV6-5 | NA | CASSNRGRDSPLNF
TRBJ1-2 | TRBV20-1 | many | CSARSRGTNNYGYTF
TRBJ1-6 | TRBV12-3/TRBV12-4 | few | CASSPPGGGSYNSPLNF
TRBJ1-1 | TRBV2 | many | CASSAGPGTEAFF
TRBJ1-2 | TRBV12-3/TRBV12-4 | many | CASSLNGANYGYTF
TRBJ2-1 | TRBV7-2 | few | CASSMTVYNEQFF
TRBJ1-1 | TRBV5-1 | many | CASSWGQGAITEAFF
TRBJ2-1 | TRBV15 | many | CATSRGSSGNNEQFF
TRBJ2-3 | TRBV12-3/TRBV12-4 | many | CAVHREFTDTQYF
TRBJ2-3 | TRBV20-1 | few | CSASPGDLNADTQYF
TRBJ1-1 | TRBV10-3 | once | CAISEWDTEAFF
TRBJ2-3 | TRBV20-1 | few | CSASGTGSTDTQYF
TRBJ1-4 | TRBV20-1 | many | CSARQGALNEKLFF
TRBJ1-2 | TRBV27 | many | CASSPLVTHYGYTF
TRBJ2-6 | TRBV27 | many | CASSLILAGANVLTF
TRBJ1-6 | TRBV10-3 | many | CAISGTENNSPLHF
TRBJ2-1 | TRBV24-1 | many | CATSDLRTGEDEQFF
TRBJ1-2 | TRBV5-5 | many | CASSLAFRGAYGYTF
TRBJ2-7 | TRBV10-3 | NA | CAISEPPSYEQYF
TRBJ1-4 | TRBV3-1 | few | CASSPLGRELFF
TRBJ1-3 | TRBV4-1 | many | CASSQTVSGNTIYF
TRBJ2-2 | TRBV7-9 | many | CASSLGPSTGELFF
TRBJ2-1 | TRBV5-8 | many | CASSLIRVIEQFF
TRBJ2-7 | TRBV10-3 | few | CAISEKSSYEQYF
TRBJ1-5 | TRBV4-1 | few | CASRSVKGRGLQPQNF
TRBJ1-5 | TRBV12-3/TRBV12-4 | many | CASSLSSGMNQPQHF
TRBJ1-4 | TRBV20-1 | many | CSARGQLLTNEKLFF
TRBJ2-3 | TRBV2 | NA | CASTLEGPGFTTDTQYF
TRBJ2-5 | TRBV6-5 | many | CASSYSPALGETQYF
TRBJ1-5 | TRBV15 | few | CATWGGANQPQHF
TRBJ1-1 | TRBV5-1 | many | CASSLVLGQVTEAFF
TRBJ2-4 | TRBV12-3/TRBV12-4 | many | CASSPGLAFVKNIQYF
TRBJ2-1 | TRBV5-1 | many | CASSFWQNNEQFF
TRBJ1-1 | TRBV3-1 | many | CASSHGNTEAFF